This TCR beta chain was identified during a study of blood T cell repertoires in COVID-19 (TCRdb year 2020). In terms of the full investigation: The collaborator samples originated in the United States, Italy and Spain and spanned the acute and convalescent phases of COVID-19. The prospective study material was composed of cDNA or gDNA derived from T cells, B-cell-depleted T cells, or PBMCs. Deeply sampled blood TCRbeta repertoires from subjects exposed to, actively infected with, or recovered from COVID-19 were included in the dataset. The repertoires were released in a freely available public database meant as a resource for research on the immune response to SARS-CoV-2. Samples came from the ongoing ImmuneRACE study (first 160 participants) plus 1,254 subjects from 6 global collaborators. Nearly every sample came with metadata listing a de-identified subject ID, COVID-19 status, age in years and sex. Where available, HLA class I and class II types were taken from metadata supplied by the sample provider and were not determined by assay-based typing. Paper-wide results and their limitations: How much clinical and demographic metadata was included differed by source and by participant, and the metadata was provided uncurated.

Trimming removed 3 bases from V and 6 bases from J; the gene matches leave 9 bases unexplained. The CDR3, from cysteine to phenylalanine, totals 16 residues. Kept here is only the CDR3 DNA, which spans 48 bases and is read in frame from base 1. For CDR1 and CDR2, the germline V gene lists SGDLS and YYNGEE. TCRbeta CDR3 regions were amplified from genomic DNA using the immunoSEQ Assay, a bias-controlled multiplex PCR. In the original analysis: The number of nucleated cells in each sample was estimated by amplification of reference gene primers within the assay. To quantify the absolute abundance of each unique TCRbeta CDR3 rearrangement, sequence reads were collapsed and filtered. For each sample, productive Simpson clonality was calculated as the square root of Simpson's diversity index over productive rearrangements. Held by TCRdb, this immuneACCESS table contains in-frame sequences only and omits some clones. Under half of the omission traces to an unresolved V gene where checked; the cause of the rest is unknown. That table supplies the V and J calls and clone size; D and trimming were determined from the DNA. Across this sample there are 35,000 to 45,000 clones, with 70% to 90% seen only once. 3.5% to 4.5% of the sample is in the top ten clones.

This clone was seen a single time. Its recognized antigen is unknown. One base away there is no much larger clone; base qualities are not given. Collaborating institutions collected whole blood in K2EDTA tubes following their own protocols. For TCRbeta analysis, collaborators shipped samples in one of three forms: frozen whole blood, isolated PBMCs, or DNA extracted from either of those sample types. The sequencing sample was made of peripheral blood. The clonotype originates from a human donor in a cohort sampled during active COVID-19. The sequence links TRBV9 to TRBJ1-2; TRBD1 lines up with 12 middle nucleotides. The DNA sequence reads TGTGCCAGCAGCGGCTTCGAGGGACAGGGGGCTCATGGCTACACCTTC. Its protein product is CASSGFEGQGAHGYTF.